The next 19 T cell receptor beta chains were all read from a single sample in a study of read filtering for tumor transcriptome and immune sequencing. From 300 to 450 ng of RNA, a library with molecular barcoded alpha/delta and beta/gamma adaptors was made. TCRdb passed the reads through MiXCR, listing each CDR3 protein once. The data contain 100,000 to 150,000 distinct CDR3 sequences, 10% to 15% of them singletons. The sample comprised a population of CD138-negative cells sorted from bone marrow. The receptors here all came from a donor aged 40 or older with multiple myeloma.

This clonotype was seen ten or more times. The chain couples TRBV7-2 to TRBJ2-5; the D is unclear. V lost 0 bases and J lost 5, with 7 bases in between. This CDR3 has 13 residues. Germline CDR1 SGHTA, CDR2 FQGNSA. CDR3 DNA: TGTGCCAGCAGCTTAGCCCCCGGGGAGACCCAGTACTTC. Amino acid sequence: CASSLAPGETQYF.

A few counts support this clonotype. V and J are TRBV7-2 and TRBJ2-1; 9 nucleotides line up with TRBD2. Per the germline V gene, CDR1 is SGHTA and CDR2 is FQGNSA. The CDR3 is 19 amino acids. Unmatched junction bases numbered 10, after V lost 1 base and J lost 0 bases. CDR3 sequence: CASSLVDLAGTSSYNEQFF. CDR3 DNA sequence: TGTGCCAGCAGCTTAGTCGATCTAGCGGGAACTAGCTCCTACAATGAGCAGTTCTTC.

DNA for the CDR3: TGTGCCAGCAGCTTAAGGCTCGGGACTAGCGAGTACAATGAGCAGTTCTTC. Its protein is CASSLRLGTSEYNEQFF. The V and J genes are TRBV7-8 and TRBJ2-1; TRBD2 matches 10 bases. The CDR3 runs 17 residues. Per the germline V gene, CDR1 is SGHVS and CDR2 is FQNEAQ. Losses at the gene ends were 2 bases for V and 4 bases for J; bases not matched to a gene: 8.

This clonotype was counted a few times. The chain couples TRBV3-1 to TRBJ2-2, with D possibly called TRBD1 or TRBD2 (5 bases each). From germline, CDR1 is LGHDT and CDR2 YNNKEL (reference sequence). The germline V and J ends were trimmed by 3 bases and 1 base, with 9 bases remaining between them. This CDR3 has 15 amino acids. The CDR3 loop reads CASSQGVQNTGELFF. DNA of the CDR3: TGTGCCAGCAGCCAGGGGGTACAGAACACCGGGGAGCTGTTTTTT.

On this clonotype: A much larger clone differs from this one at a single base, so this may be a read error. The chain carries TRBV3-1 and TRBJ2-5; D remains ambiguous. Germline V gene data show CDR1 as LGHDT and CDR2 as YNNKEL (reference sequence). The CDR3 runs to 12 residues. The CDR3 sequence: CASSHLQEIQYF. CDR3 DNA: TGTGCCAGCAGCCACCTCCAAGAGATCCAGTACTTC.

This chain links TRBV3-1 with TRBJ1-5, with D maybe TRBD1 (5 bases). Germline assignment: CDR1 LGHDT and CDR2 YNNKEL (reference sequence). The V end was cut by 4 bases, the J end by 0 bases, with 10 bases between. This CDR3 region has 15 residues. CDR3 sequence: CASSRDSYSNQPQHF. The CDR3 nucleotides are TGTGCCAGCAGCCGAGACAGTTATAGCAATCAGCCCCAGCATTTT.

V is TRBV19 and J is TRBJ1-2, with TRBD1 matching over 9 bases. Looked up from germline, CDR1 is LNHDA and CDR2 is SQIVND (reference sequence). V trimming: 3 bases; J trimming: 2 bases; junction bases outside the gene matches: 10. The CDR3 loop spans 17 amino acids. DNA for the CDR3: TGTGCCAGTAGTATCCCGGACAGGGGAGGTCCCAACTATGGCTACACCTTC. Protein product: CASSIPDRGGPNYGYTF.

This clonotype was recorded many times. The V and J genes are TRBV20-1 and TRBJ2-7; 9 bases align to TRBD2. The trim removed 3 bases at V and 3 bases at J, leaving 3 bases unmatched. The CDR3 length is 13 residues. Germline V lookup: CDR1 DFQATT, CDR2 SNEGSKA (reference sequence). The CDR3 here is CSASASGIYEQYF. The CDR3 bases are TGCAGTGCTAGCGCTAGCGGGATCTACGAGCAGTACTTC.

This chain uses TRBV7-9 with TRBJ2-3; tentatively, D is TRBD2 (5 bases). This CDR3 spans 17 amino acids. V was shortened by 2 bases and J by 2 bases, with 17 bases between the two germline ends. Germline loops: CDR1 SEHNR, CDR2 FQNEAQ (reference sequence). In DNA form, the CDR3 reads TGTGCCAGCAGCTTACGTGCGGCAGCGACTATCACAGATACGCAGTATTTT. This gives the protein CASSLRAAATITDTQYF.

This clonotype has ten or more counts. The genes are TRBV7-9 and TRBJ2-1, with TRBD2 matching 12 bases. From germline, CDR1 is SEHNR and CDR2 FQNEAQ (reference sequence). V was clipped by 2 bases and J by 4 bases; unmatched bases: 0. The length of the CDR3 is 15 residues. CDR3 protein: CASSLTSGGYNEQFF. The DNA of the CDR3 is TGTGCCAGCAGCTTAACTAGCGGGGGGTACAATGAGCAGTTCTTC.

At least ten counts were recorded for this clonotype. The chain carries TRBV10-3 and TRBJ1-4; no reliable D call. With 5 bases removed from V and 4 bases from J, the gap between germline ends came to 11 bases. Germline values: CDR1 ENHRY, CDR2 SYGVKD. The CDR3 runs to 14 residues. Written as DNA, the CDR3 is TGTGCCATCAGTCAGGCCGGAAATAATGAAAAACTGTTTTTT. It codes for CAISQAGNNEKLFF.

The gene calls are TRBV6-2 or TRBV6-3 and TRBJ2-3; tentative D call: TRBD2 (5 bases). Germline V lookup: CDR1 MNHEY, CDR2 SVGEGT. V lost 8 bases to trimming and J lost 5 bases, with 17 bases between them. The CDR3 consists of 14 residues. CDR3 bases: TGTGCCAGCGGAAAAACGGGGAGAGGAGATACGCAGTATTTT. Translating gives CASGKTGRGDTQYF.

The table lists this clonotype with many counts. V usage is TRBV11-2 and J usage is TRBJ2-3; D gene ambiguous. Deletions cut 4 bases from V and 0 bases from J, with 8 bases between. Per the germline V gene, CDR1 is SGHAT and CDR2 is FQNNGV. The CDR3 covers 14 residues. CDR3 in amino acids: CASSSGYSTDTQYF. CDR3 nucleotide sequence: TGTGCCAGCAGCTCTGGCTATAGCACAGATACGCAGTATTTT.

This clonotype came up many times. The chain uses TRBV29-1 and TRBJ2-7; D is uncertain. The CDR3 contains 11 residues. The V end was cut by 8 bases, the J end by 2 bases, with 10 bases between. CDR1 SQVTM and CDR2 ANQGSEA come from the germline V gene. Here the CDR3 DNA reads TGCAGCACGCTGGAGACCTACGAGCAGTACTTC. Protein: CSTLETYEQYF.

This clonotype was detected many times. The rearrangement links TRBV7-9 to TRBJ2-7; D may be TRBD2 (5 bases). Germline assignment: CDR1 SEHNR and CDR2 FQNEAQ (reference sequence). V was clipped by 1 base and J by 3 bases, with 13 bases between them. The CDR3 covers 15 residues. CDR3 sequence: CASSLEAGELYEQYF. The CDR3 nucleotides are TGTGCCAGCAGCTTAGAGGCCGGGGAGCTCTACGAGCAGTACTTC.

The chain links TRBV28 to TRBJ1-3; 8 bases are a match to TRBD1. Germline V CDR1 and CDR2: MDHEN, SYDVKM. V lost 6 bases and J lost 8; bases outside the gene matches: 3. There are 12 residues in the CDR3. CDR3 protein: CASRSTGDTIYF. The DNA for the CDR3 is TGTGCCAGCAGATCGACAGGGGACACCATATATTTT.

This clonotype was seen many times. The chain couples TRBV2 to TRBJ2-2; D remains ambiguous. In germline, CDR1 is SNHLY, CDR2 FYNNEI. V shed 3 bases and J shed 2 bases, with 1 base lying between them. The CDR3 length is 12 residues. CDR3 residues: CASSDNTGELFF. The CDR3 region has the DNA TGTGCCAGCAGTGACAACACCGGGGAGCTGTTTTTT. Filled out from reference TRBV2 and TRBJ2-2, the complete variable domain reads EPEVTQTPSHQVTQMGQEVILRCVPISNHLYFYWYRQILGQKVEFLVSFYNNEISEKSEIFDDQFSVERPDGSNFTLKIRSTKLEDSAMYFCASSDNTGELFFGEGSRLTVL.

This clonotype was recorded at least ten times. The chain carries TRBV9 and TRBJ2-3; 11 bases align to TRBD2. The CDR3 has 17 residues. Germline V gene data show CDR1 as SGDLS and CDR2 as YYNGEE. The V segment lost 4 bases and the J segment 3 bases; nucleotides outside the gene matches: 10. The CDR3 DNA follows: TGTGCCAGCAGCTCCCAACCGACTAGCGGGATAACAGATACGCAGTATTTT. This codes for CASSSQPTSGITDTQYF.

This clonotype was found many times. V is TRBV6-5 and J is TRBJ2-7; D remains unclear. From germline, CDR1 is MNHEY and CDR2 SVGAGI. The ends were cut back, 3 bases at V and 1 base at J, with 10 bases in the middle. CDR3 size: 14 residues. The CDR3 bases are TGTGCCAGCAGTTATGTCAGAGATTCCTACGAGCAGTACTTC. Its protein product is CASSYVRDSYEQYF.